The T cell receptor (beta chain) described here comes from a study of blood T cells in healthy people across ages. Study-level results: Donors of long life had a larger count of naive CD4+ cells and greater diversity than aged donors.

For the second PCR, which ran for roughly 7 to 11 cycles, a sample-barcoded 5' primer and a J-beta primer mix were used. A 12-random-nucleotide template-switch adaptor tagged each cDNA molecule. TCRdb processed the 5' RACE reads anew with MiXCR; each CDR3 protein has one entry. The table lists 1.5 million to 1.8 million distinct CDR3 sequences, roughly 43% of them singletons, with 4% in the top ten. Notes on this clonotype: Its antigen is not known.

V lost 9 bases and J lost 5; bases outside the gene matches: 5. Germline assignment: CDR1 KGHDR and CDR2 SFDVKD. The CDR3 spans 13 residues. The sequencing input was blood. This sequence joins TRBV24-1 and TRBJ1-1; 10 bases are a match to TRBD1. The origin of this receptor is a woman younger than 30 in good health. This CDR3 reads CATAGTGDTEAFF. Here the CDR3 DNA reads TGTGCCACCGCCGGGACAGGGGATACTGAAGCTTTCTTT.